This TCR beta chain is drawn from a study of blood T cells in healthy people across ages. Study-level points and caveats: In long-lived donors, naive CD4+ cell counts and diversity exceeded those of aged donors. Getting older went along with TCR beta diversity per million T cells dropping roughly linearly.

The use of a sample-barcoded 5' primer and a J-beta primer mix characterized a second PCR of roughly 6 to 11 cycles. All cDNA molecules were each tagged by a template-switch adaptor with 12 random nucleotides. TCRdb reprocessed the 5' RACE reads with MiXCR, giving one entry per CDR3 protein. The sample has 660,000 or so distinct CDR3 sequences, roughly 58% seen once; the top ten hold 30% to 40%. Samples each had at least 5 micrograms of total RNA extracted. The CDR3 spans 16 residues. Germline values: CDR1 SGHVS, CDR2 FNYEAQ. V was clipped by 5 bases and J by 6 bases, with 21 bases between them. Regarding this clonotype: Its antigen is undetermined.

The sample comprised blood. J is TRBJ2-3 and V is TRBV7-6, with D tentatively TRBD1 or TRBD2 (5 bases each). The sequence came from a man aged 55 to 70 in good health. CDR3 residues: CASSQMGRGPADTQYF. The CDR3 region has the DNA TGTGCCAGCAGCCAAATGGGACGAGGTCCCGCGGATACGCAGTATTTT.